The T cell receptor (beta chain) described here comes from a study of post-analysis software for immune sequencing data. Study information: Included among the disease courses, which were recorded for the cohort, were relapsing-remitting, secondary progressive and progressive-relapsing multiple sclerosis.

Only one count was recorded for this clonotype. Its antigen is currently unknown. Included in the TCR beta cDNA libraries were unique molecular identifiers. T cells numbering about 0.85 to 11 million yielded about 500,000 cDNA molecules. TCRdb reanalysed the PCR reads using MiXCR and keeps one entry per CDR3 protein. Of 500,000 to 600,000 distinct CDR3 sequences in the sample, roughly 40% were seen once. Per germline, CDR1 SGDLS and CDR2 YYNGEE. The CDR3 sequence is 17 residues long. V lost 0 bases and J 0 bases, leaving 16 bases between the germline ends. Study-level findings and limits: Comparison with controls showed significantly lower normalized Chao1 diversity in multiple sclerosis patients. Controls showed lower frequencies than patients for roughly 5 TRBV segments, and TRBV5-6, TRBV5-1 and TRBV20-1 were among these.

The chain links TRBV9 to TRBJ2-7; D is possibly TRBD1 or TRBD2 (6 bases each). The source of this sequence is a girl under 18 with multiple sclerosis. Sample: blood. The CDR3 here is CASSVVGWGAPSYEQYF. The CDR3 DNA sequence: TGTGCCAGCAGCGTAGTAGGCTGGGGGGCCCCCTCCTACGAGCAGTACTTC.